This T cell receptor (beta chain) originates from a study of molecular identifiers for immune sequencing clone quantification. TCRdb reprocessed the PCR reads with MiXCR, giving one entry per CDR3 protein. The sample yields roughly 50,000 distinct CDR3 sequences, around 33% seen once. J lost 1 base, V lost 9 bases, and 10 bases had no gene match. Germline assignment: CDR1 LNHDA and CDR2 SQIVND (reference sequence). The CDR3 runs 15 residues. The sample taken for sequencing was naive CD8+ T cells from blood, with Jurkat cell RNA spiked in. As to subset: FACS-sorted CD8+CD4-CCR7+CD45RA+ naive T cells. The receptor was derived from a human donor in good health. Some libraries in this study had Jurkat cell RNA spiked in. This chain connects TRBV19 to TRBJ2-3, with 7 bases matching TRBD1. The CDR3 region is CASHDRTGRTDTQYF. CDR3 nucleotide sequence: TGTGCCAGCCACGACAGGACAGGCCGCACAGATACGCAGTATTTT.